Listed here are 21 T cell receptor beta chains from one sample, sequenced in a study of monozygotic twins with inflammatory bowel disease. TCRdb reprocessed the 5' RACE reads, with one entry per CDR3 protein and no DNA. Seen in this sample are 200,000 to 250,000 distinct CDR3 sequences; the ten most common clones hold 7.5% to 8%. Sequencing was done on a sample of blood. The receptors shown here come from a human donor with ulcerative colitis or Crohn's disease, or a healthy co-twin of an affected twin (not recorded which).

The chain couples TRBV11-1 to TRBJ1-2; the D gene TCRdb calls, TRBD1, cannot be checked with no DNA. Per the germline V gene, CDR1 is SGHAT and CDR2 is FQDESV (reference sequence). The CDR3 loop spans 19 amino acids. Here the CDR3 reads CASSLIFGPGTGGGYGYTF.

This chain joins TRBV7-8 and TRBJ2-1. The CDR3 totals 15 residues. Germline V CDR1 and CDR2: SGHVS, FQNEAQ. This chain's CDR3 is CASSLDGSTGNEQFF.

The chain uses TRBV3-1 and TRBJ1-1; TCRdb designates TRBD1, a call that cannot be tested without DNA. Germline V gives CDR1 LGHDT, CDR2 YNNKEL (reference sequence). CDR3 size: 14 residues. The chain's CDR3 is CASSPSLAGREAFF.

V is TRBV2 and J is TRBJ2-2; TCRdb returns TRBD1, unconfirmable since there is no DNA. This CDR3 comprises 14 residues. Germline CDR1 is SNHLY and CDR2 is FYNNEI. This chain's CDR3 is CASTRDRNTGELFF. The full variable domain, completed using reference TRBV2 and TRBJ2-2, is EPEVTQTPSHQVTQMGQEVILRCVPISNHLYFYWYRQILGQKVEFLVSFYNNEISEKSEIFDDQFSVERPDGSNFTLKIRSTKLEDSAMYFCASTRDRNTGELFFGEGSRLTVL.

The chain has TRBV7-2 and TRBJ2-7; without DNA, the TCRdb call of TRBD2 cannot be checked. This CDR3 region has 15 residues. Germline-derived CDR1 and CDR2 are SGHTA and FQGNSA. The CDR3 reads CASSFPGLGRREQYF.

The V gene is TRBV4-3, the J gene TRBJ1-5; TCRdb gives TRBD1 as the D gene, but with no DNA this cannot be confirmed. From germline, CDR1 is LGHNA and CDR2 YSLEER. This CDR3 region has 16 residues. CDR3 sequence: CASSLEPGVGNQPQHF.

J is TRBJ2-3 and V is TRBV7-2; TCRdb returns TRBD2, unconfirmable since there is no DNA. CDR1 and CDR2 (germline): SGHTA, FQGNSA. The CDR3 spans 16 residues. The CDR3 here is CASSFSLAGAGDTQYF.

The rearrangement uses TRBV28 and TRBJ1-3. Germline V gene lookup returns CDR1 MDHEN and CDR2 SYDVKM. The CDR3 runs to 15 residues. The CDR3 is CASSSLGSSGNTIYF.

This sequence joins TRBV21-1 and TRBJ2-1; with no DNA, the TCRdb D assignment of TRBD2 cannot be verified. TRBV21-1 is a documented pseudogene. The CDR3 is 15 amino acids. CDR3 loop: CASRGVATLSGEQFF.

The chain has TRBV5-1 and TRBJ1-1. The CDR3 contains 14 residues. Germline loops: CDR1 SGHRS, CDR2 YFSETQ. The CDR3: CASSSAQGGTEAFF.

The chain joins TRBV9 to TRBJ2-3; the TRBD1 assignment by TCRdb is unverifiable without DNA. CDR1 and CDR2 from the germline V gene are SGDLS and YYNGEE. This CDR3 comprises 11 residues. The CDR3 sequence is CASGGESTQYF.

This chain links TRBV28 with TRBJ1-5; TCRdb gives TRBD1 as the D gene, but with no DNA this cannot be confirmed. The germline CDR1 and CDR2 sequences are MDHEN and SYDVKM. The CDR3 consists of 14 residues. The CDR3 sequence: CASSNPGAVQPQHF.

V and J are TRBV4-1 and TRBJ1-5. This CDR3 is 14 amino acids long. Germline CDR1 and CDR2: MGHRA and YSYEKL. CDR3: CASSQDMYNQPQHF.

The chain couples TRBV20-1 to TRBJ1-1; without DNA, the TCRdb call of TRBD1 cannot be checked. The CDR3 has 17 residues. Germline CDR1 reads DFQATT; CDR2 reads SNEGSKA (reference sequence). CDR3 in amino acids: CSARVRPVVGKNTEAFF.

The genes are TRBV27 and TRBJ1-3. Germline values: CDR1 MNHEY, CDR2 SMNVEV (reference sequence). The CDR3 spans 15 residues. The CDR3 is CASSPTWSSGNTIYF.

The V gene is TRBV27, the J gene TRBJ2-3; TCRdb names TRBD1, which stays unverified in the absence of DNA. Germline assignment: CDR1 MNHEY and CDR2 SMNVEV (reference sequence). CDR3 size: 15 residues. CDR3 region: CASTLLGDPADTQYF.

The chain employs TRBV7-2 and TRBJ2-1. Germline loops: CDR1 SGHTA, CDR2 FQGNSA. This CDR3 has 15 residues. CDR3 sequence: CASSLTESSYNEQFF.

The chain couples TRBV7-9 to TRBJ2-5; TCRdb proposes TRBD1, but this gene call is untestable without DNA. This CDR3 region has 13 residues. Germline V gene sequence: CDR1 SEHNR, CDR2 FQNEAQ (reference sequence). The CDR3 reads CAIQGVYQETQYF.

CDR3 loop: CASSLVAGVYNEQFF. The chain carries TRBV7-2 and TRBJ2-1; TCRdb's assignment of TRBD1 cannot be checked, as there is no DNA. Germline CDR1 is SGHTA and CDR2 is FQGNSA. CDR3 length equals 15 residues.

The rearrangement links TRBV19 to TRBJ2-2; TCRdb picks TRBD1, but there is no DNA to check that call. This CDR3 is built from 14 residues. Germline V lookup: CDR1 LNHDA, CDR2 SQIVND (reference sequence). The CDR3 is CASRGQGRAGELFF. Supplemented by reference TRBV19 and TRBJ2-2, the full variable domain reads DGGITQSPKYLFRKEGQNVTLSCEQNLNHDAMYWYRQDPGQGLRLIYYSQIVNDFQKGDIAEGYSVSREKKESFPLTVTSAQKNPTAFYLCASRGQGRAGELFFGEGSRLTVL.

This chain uses TRBV11-3 with TRBJ2-3. This CDR3 spans 13 amino acids. CDR1 is SGHNT, CDR2 YENEEA, per germline. The CDR3 sequence is CASSLGFTDTQYF.